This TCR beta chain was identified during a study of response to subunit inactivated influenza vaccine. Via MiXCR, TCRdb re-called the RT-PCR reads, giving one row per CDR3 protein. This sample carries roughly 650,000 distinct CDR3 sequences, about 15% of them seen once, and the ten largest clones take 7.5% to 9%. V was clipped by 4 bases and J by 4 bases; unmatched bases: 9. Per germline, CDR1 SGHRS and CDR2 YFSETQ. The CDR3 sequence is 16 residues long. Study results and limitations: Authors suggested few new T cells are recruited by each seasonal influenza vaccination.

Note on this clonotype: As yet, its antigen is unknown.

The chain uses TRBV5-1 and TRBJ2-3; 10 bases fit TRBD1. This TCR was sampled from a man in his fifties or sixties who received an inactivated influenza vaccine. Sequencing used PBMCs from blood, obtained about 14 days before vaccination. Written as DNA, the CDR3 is TGCGCCAGCAGCGCGGGACAGGGGAAGGTCGCAGATACGCAGTATTTT. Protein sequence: CASSAGQGKVADTQYF.